The text below deals with one TCR beta chain. Its antigen is unknown. Germline V gene sequence: CDR1 LNHDA, CDR2 SQIVND (reference sequence). Deletions cut 5 bases from V and 2 bases from J, with 8 bases between. This CDR3 is 13 amino acids long. This specimen comes from a study of post-analysis software for immune sequencing data. Turning to the study itself: The disease courses covered relapsing-remitting, secondary progressive and progressive-relapsing multiple sclerosis. Study-wide findings and caveats: Patients used roughly five TRBV segments, including TRBV5-6, TRBV5-1 and TRBV20-1, more often than controls. Significantly lower normalized Chao1 diversity was seen in multiple sclerosis patients than in controls. F measure showed strong co-clustering of same-batch samples.

cDNA libraries for TCR beta contained unique molecular identifiers. Some 500,000 cDNA molecules were obtained per 1 to 10 million input T cells. TCRdb independently ran MiXCR on the PCR reads; one entry per CDR3 protein. The sample holds about half a million distinct CDR3 sequences, under 40% seen once. This chain connects TRBV19 to TRBJ2-3; no firm D call. The sequence derives from a girl between 2 and 17 years old with multiple sclerosis. The sample taken for sequencing was blood. The CDR3 nucleotides read TGTGCCAGTAGTGGGTACCCCACAGATACGCAGTATTTT. As protein: CASSGYPTDTQYF.